This TCR beta chain was identified in a study of T-cell memory formation after mild COVID-19 (TCRdb year 2021). Describing the broader study: Most TCR sequence clusters were specific to one of the two donors. In two donors, T-cell clones that expanded and contracted after mild COVID-19 were tracked by sequencing TCRalpha and TCRbeta repertoires over time. Two young, previously healthy adult volunteers, one female and one male, were included in the cohort.

The sequencing machine was an Illumina NovaSeq 6000. cDNA libraries for TCRalpha and TCRbeta were prepared by 5'RACE using constant-segment primers, with sample barcodes and unique molecular identifiers added. Trizol reagent was used to extract RNA from every sample. Amplification of the libraries took two PCR steps, and the second step added a second sample barcode plus Illumina TruSeq adapters. Libraries were sequenced on an Illumina NovaSeq with 2 x 150 bp paired-end reads. The authors' analysis ran thus. The reads were demultiplexed and collapsed into UMI-guided consensus sequences using migec v1.2.7. Using mixcr v2.1.11, UMI consensuses were aligned to TRA and TRB V and J templates and then assembled into clonotypes. A clonotype was counted as expanded or contracted only when both edgeR and NoisET called the clonotype significant, with the noise models trained on biological replicates. edgeR calls used a false discovery rate-adjusted p below 0.01 and a log2 fold-change threshold of 1. PCA with hierarchical clustering of max-normalized trajectories of the 1000 most abundant clonotypes was used as exploratory dynamics analysis. Separately sequenced CD4+ and CD8+ repertoires were used to assign a CD4 or CD8 phenotype to each responding clone. Using fastp trimming at Q25 and MiXCR clonotype assembly, TCRdb reanalyzed the public sequencing data and kept in-frame beta chains. Duplicate CDR3 protein sequences are folded into a single record with the most common DNA and genes. The V and J calls were not made by the authors but by TCRdb's processing. For this sample there are 100,000 or so distinct CDR3 sequences; 11% appear just once. The ten largest clones add up to about 40% of the sample.

PBMCs were isolated by Ficoll-Paque density gradient centrifugation. The research as a whole found: SARS-CoV-2 specificity of the second-wave clones peaking on day 37 was not confirmed. The study covered only a couple of mild cases, and larger cohorts including severe cases with pre-infection samples were considered necessary. Contracting CD4+ clones appeared mostly in the CM and EM memory subsets, whereas CD8+ clones were enriched in EMRA. From day 15 to 85, contracting clones showed balanced CD4/CD8 phenotypes, whereas a second wave of clones that expanded from day 15 to 37 leaned towards CD4+. Some responding clones were detected in pre-infection memory, suggesting pre-existing cross-reactive memory T cells joined the SARS-CoV-2 response.

This clonotype has more than one count but fewer than ten. It has no known antigen specificity. Base qualities are not provided; no much larger clone lies one nucleotide away. The CDR3 numbers 11 residues from cysteine through phenylalanine. The entry retains the CDR3 DNA only, 33 bases that are in frame from base 1. CDR1 is given as ENHRY and CDR2 as SYGVKD, both from the germline V gene. The germline ends are 7 bases apart after V is trimmed by 3 bases and J by 8 bases. Sequenced: PBMCs or a T cell subset sorted from them (not recorded which). The rearrangement joined TRBV10-3 to TRBJ1-1; there is no confident call for the D gene. The receptor was derived from a young man who had mild COVID-19 (a few samples of this study predate the infection). The sample titles of this study are shuffled in the database, so cell type and time point are left out; the donor was told from shared clones. The CDR3 region: CAISEWGEAFF. The DNA sequence reads TGTGCCATCAGTGAATGGGGAGAAGCTTTCTTT.